Many counts were recorded for the clone carrying this T cell receptor beta chain. The data were obtained in a study of T-cell reconstitution after alpha-beta-depleted transplantation in children. The CDR3 has 13 residues. The trim removed 4 bases at V and 4 bases at J, leaving 3 bases unmatched. Germline lookup yields CDR1 SQVTM and CDR2 ANQGSEA. Unique molecular identifiers were incorporated during preparation of the TCRbeta library. TCRdb independently ran MiXCR on the PCR reads; one entry per CDR3 protein. The sample has about 610,000 distinct CDR3 sequences, 10% to 13% seen once. The receptor's source is a human donor who donated a stem cell graft to a child with acute myeloid leukemia. The rearrangement joins TRBV29-1 to TRBJ2-7; 11 nucleotides line up with TRBD1. Sequences were derived from PBMCs from the stem cell graft donor, sampled from the stem cell graft. CDR3 in amino acids: CSVGTGGMYEQYF. As DNA, the CDR3 is TGCAGCGTTGGGACAGGGGGCATGTACGAGCAGTACTTC.